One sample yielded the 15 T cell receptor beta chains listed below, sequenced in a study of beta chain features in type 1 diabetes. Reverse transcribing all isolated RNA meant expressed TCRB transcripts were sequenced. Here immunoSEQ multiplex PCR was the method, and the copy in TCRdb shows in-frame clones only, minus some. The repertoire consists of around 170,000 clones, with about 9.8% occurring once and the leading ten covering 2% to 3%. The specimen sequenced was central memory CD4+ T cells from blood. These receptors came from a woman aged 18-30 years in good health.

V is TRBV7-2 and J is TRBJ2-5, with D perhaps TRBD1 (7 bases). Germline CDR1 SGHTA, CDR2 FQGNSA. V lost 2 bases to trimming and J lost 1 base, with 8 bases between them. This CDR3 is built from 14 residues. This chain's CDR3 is CASSLQGGQETQYF. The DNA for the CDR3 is TGTGCCAGCAGCTTACAGGGGGGCCAAGAGACCCAGTACTTC. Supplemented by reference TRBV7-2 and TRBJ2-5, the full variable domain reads GAGVSQSPSNKVTEKGKDVELRCDPISGHTALYWYRQSLGQGLEFLIYFQGNSAPDKSGLPSDRFSAERTGGSVSTLTIQRTQQEDSAVYLCASSLQGGQETQYFGPGTRLLVL.

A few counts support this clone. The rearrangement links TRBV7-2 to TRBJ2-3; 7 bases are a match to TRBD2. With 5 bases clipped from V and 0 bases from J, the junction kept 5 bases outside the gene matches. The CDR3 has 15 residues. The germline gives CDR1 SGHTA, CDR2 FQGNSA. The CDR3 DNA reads TGTGCCAGCAGCGGGGACTACCTCAGCACAGATACGCAGTATTTT. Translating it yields CASSGDYLSTDTQYF.

Here the CDR3 DNA reads TGCAGCGTTGACTCGGACAGGTCGCAGTATTTT. Amino acid sequence: CSVDSDRSQYF. The rearrangement links TRBV29-1 to TRBJ2-3, with 7 positions matching TRBD1. Germline assignment: CDR1 SQVTM and CDR2 ANQGSEA. The CDR3 contains 11 residues. Losses at the gene ends were 3 bases for V and 10 bases for J; bases not matched to a gene: 4.

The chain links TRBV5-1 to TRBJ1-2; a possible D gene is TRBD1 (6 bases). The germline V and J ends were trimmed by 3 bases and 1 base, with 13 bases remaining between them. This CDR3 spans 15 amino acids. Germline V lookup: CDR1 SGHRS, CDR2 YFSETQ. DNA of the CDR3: TGCGCCAGCAGCTGGGGGACATCGGATAACTATGGCTACACCTTC. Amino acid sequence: CASSWGTSDNYGYTF.

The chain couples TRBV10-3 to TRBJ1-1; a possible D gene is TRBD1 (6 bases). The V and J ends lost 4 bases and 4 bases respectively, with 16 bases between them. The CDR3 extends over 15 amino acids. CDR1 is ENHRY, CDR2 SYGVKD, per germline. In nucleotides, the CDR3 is TGTGCCATCAGTGCATCGGGGGGAGGGGGCACTGAAGCTTTCTTT. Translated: CAISASGGGGTEAFF.

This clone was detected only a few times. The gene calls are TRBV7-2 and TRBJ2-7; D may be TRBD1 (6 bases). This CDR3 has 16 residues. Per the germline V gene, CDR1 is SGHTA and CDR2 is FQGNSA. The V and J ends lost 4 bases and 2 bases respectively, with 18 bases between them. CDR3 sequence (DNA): TGTGCCAGCAGCTCGACAGGAGACAATGCCCCCTACGAGCAGTACTTC. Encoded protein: CASSSTGDNAPYEQYF.

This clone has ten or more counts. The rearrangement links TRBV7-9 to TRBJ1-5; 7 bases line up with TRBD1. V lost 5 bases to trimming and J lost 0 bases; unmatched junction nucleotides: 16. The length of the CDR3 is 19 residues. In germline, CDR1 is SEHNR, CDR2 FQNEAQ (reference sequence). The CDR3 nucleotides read TGTGCCAGCAGCCGGACAGGTGACGGGGAATGGTTTAGCAATCAGCCCCAGCATTTT. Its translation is CASSRTGDGEWFSNQPQHF.

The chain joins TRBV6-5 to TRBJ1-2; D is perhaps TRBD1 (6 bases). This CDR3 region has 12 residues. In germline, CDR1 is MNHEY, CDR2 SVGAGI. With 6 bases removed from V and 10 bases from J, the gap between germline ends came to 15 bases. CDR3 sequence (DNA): TGTGCCAGCAGATCCCGACAGGAAGACTACACCTTC. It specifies CASRSRQEDYTF.

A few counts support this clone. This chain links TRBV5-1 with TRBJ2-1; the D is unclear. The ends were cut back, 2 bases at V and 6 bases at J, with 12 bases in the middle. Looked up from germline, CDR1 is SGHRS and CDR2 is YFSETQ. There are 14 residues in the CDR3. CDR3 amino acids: CASSLASRANEQFF. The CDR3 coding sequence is TGCGCCAGCAGCTTAGCTAGTCGCGCCAATGAGCAGTTCTTC.

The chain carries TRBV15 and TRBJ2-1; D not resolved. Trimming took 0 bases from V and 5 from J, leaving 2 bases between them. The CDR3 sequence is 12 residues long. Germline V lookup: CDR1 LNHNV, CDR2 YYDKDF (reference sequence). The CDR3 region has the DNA TGTGCCACCAGCAGAGATAACAATGAGCAGTTCTTC. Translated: CATSRDNNEQFF.

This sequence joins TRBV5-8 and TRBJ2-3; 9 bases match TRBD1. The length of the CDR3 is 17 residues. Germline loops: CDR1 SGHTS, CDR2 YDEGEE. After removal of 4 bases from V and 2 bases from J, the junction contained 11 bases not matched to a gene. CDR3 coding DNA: TGTGCCAGCAGCGAAACTGTGGGACAGGGAAACACAGATACGCAGTATTTT. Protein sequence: CASSETVGQGNTDTQYF.

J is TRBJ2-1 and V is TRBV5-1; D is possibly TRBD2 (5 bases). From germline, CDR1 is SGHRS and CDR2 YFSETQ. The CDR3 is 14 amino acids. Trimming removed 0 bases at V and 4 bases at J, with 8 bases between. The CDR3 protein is CASSLGLAYNEQFF. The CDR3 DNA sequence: TGCGCCAGCAGCTTGGGGTTAGCGTACAATGAGCAGTTCTTC.

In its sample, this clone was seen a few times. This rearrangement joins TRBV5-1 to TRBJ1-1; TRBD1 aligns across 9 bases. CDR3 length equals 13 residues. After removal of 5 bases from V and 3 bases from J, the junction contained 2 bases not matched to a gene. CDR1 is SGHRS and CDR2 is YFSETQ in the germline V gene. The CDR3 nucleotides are TGCGCCAGCAGTCGACAGGGGGACACTGAAGCTTTCTTT. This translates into CASSRQGDTEAFF.

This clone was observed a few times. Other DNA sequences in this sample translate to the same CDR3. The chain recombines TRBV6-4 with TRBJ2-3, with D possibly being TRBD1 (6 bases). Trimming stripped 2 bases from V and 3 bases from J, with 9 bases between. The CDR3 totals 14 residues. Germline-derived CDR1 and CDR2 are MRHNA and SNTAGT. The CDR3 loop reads CASSDRGSTDTQYF. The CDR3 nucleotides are TGTGCCAGCAGTGACAGGGGGTCTACAGATACGCAGTATTTT.

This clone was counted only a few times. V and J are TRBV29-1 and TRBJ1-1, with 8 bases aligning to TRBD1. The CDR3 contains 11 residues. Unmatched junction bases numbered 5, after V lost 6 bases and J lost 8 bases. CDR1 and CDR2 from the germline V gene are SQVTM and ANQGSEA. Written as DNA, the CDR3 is TGCAGCGTCCAGGGGGCGGCAGAAGCTTTCTTT. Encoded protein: CSVQGAAEAFF.